One sample yielded the 29 T cell receptor beta chains listed below, sequenced in a study of T cells in Graves' hyperthyroidism and ophthalmopathy. TCR beta CDR3 region amplification was performed from RNA transcripts. Primed by the HTBI set, a first-round RT-PCR was run on the TCR CDR3. TCRdb reanalysed the multiplex PCR reads using MiXCR and keeps one entry per CDR3 protein. This repertoire shows approximately 600,000 distinct CDR3 sequences, 14% to 15% found once; its top ten account for around 4%. Sequencing was done on a sample of blood. These receptors all come from a woman between 40 and 50 years old with Graves' ophthalmopathy.

This clonotype was counted ten times or more. The chain has TRBV2 and TRBJ1-2; 8 bases are shared with TRBD1. Trimming took 5 bases from V and 8 from J; bases not matched to a gene: 4. CDR1 is SNHLY and CDR2 is FYNNEI in the germline V gene. The CDR3 loop spans 12 amino acids. The CDR3 loop is CASSRTGIGYTF. The CDR3 bases are TGTGCCAGCAGTCGGACAGGGATCGGCTACACCTTC. The variable domain in full, with the rest retrieved from reference TRBV2 and TRBJ1-2, is EPEVTQTPSHQVTQMGQEVILRCVPISNHLYFYWYRQILGQKVEFLVSFYNNEISEKSEIFDDQFSVERPDGSNFTLKIRSTKLEDSAMYFCASSRTGIGYTFGSGTRLTVV.

This clonotype occurred many times. The chain is built from TRBV7-9 and TRBJ1-2; no firm D call. CDR3 length: 16 residues. The V and J ends lost 4 bases and 2 bases respectively, with 17 bases between them. The V gene's germline CDR1 is SEHNR and CDR2 FQNEAQ (reference sequence). The CDR3 DNA sequence: TGTGCCAGCAGCTCTAATTCACGGGTCACCAACTATGGCTACACCTTC. Protein product: CASSSNSRVTNYGYTF.

The table lists this clonotype with a few counts. This rearrangement joins TRBV6-2 or TRBV6-3 to TRBJ1-2; possibly TRBD1 for D (6 bases). Trimming cost V 0 bases and J 4 bases, with 12 bases left between them. CDR1 and CDR2 from the germline V gene are MNHEY and SVGEGT. The CDR3 totals 15 residues. This CDR3 reads CASSYSTGGGYGYTF. The CDR3 DNA reads TGTGCCAGCAGTTACTCGACAGGCGGGGGCTATGGCTACACCTTC.

This clonotype was detected only a few times. The CDR3 spells CASSSQLRDRPYEQYF. CDR3 DNA: TGTGCCAGCAGTTCCCAGCTTAGGGACCGCCCCTACGAGCAGTACTTC. V is TRBV6-2 or TRBV6-3 and J is TRBJ2-7; D assignment may be TRBD1 or TRBD2 (5 bases each). With 4 bases removed from V and 2 bases from J, the gap between germline ends came to 18 bases. The CDR3 runs 16 residues. The germline gives CDR1 MNHEY, CDR2 SVGEGT.

The V gene is TRBV6-1, the J gene TRBJ2-1, with 7 bases matching TRBD2. Germline V CDR1 and CDR2: MNHNS, SASEGT. With V trimmed by 9 bases and J by 2 bases, 19 bases remained unmatched. The CDR3 extends over 18 amino acids. The CDR3 reads CASYSWGGRPNTYNEQFF. In DNA form, the CDR3 reads TGTGCCAGTTACTCCTGGGGAGGGAGGCCTAACACCTACAATGAGCAGTTCTTC.

This clonotype was seen ten or more times. The rearrangement uses TRBV28 and TRBJ1-1; D is unclear. The CDR3 sequence is 10 residues long. CDR1 and CDR2 from the germline V gene are MDHEN and SYDVKM. Trimming removed 5 bases at V and 8 bases at J, with 6 bases between. CDR3 loop: CASSTREAFF. Here the CDR3 DNA reads TGTGCCAGCAGTACCCGGGAAGCTTTCTTT.

This clonotype has ten or more counts. The rearrangement joins TRBV29-1 to TRBJ1-1, with unresolved D. This CDR3 spans 11 amino acids. Trimming took off 7 bases at V and 1 base at J, with 7 bases between the two ends. Germline CDR1 is SQVTM and CDR2 is ANQGSEA. CDR3 in DNA: TGCAGCGCACAGCCGAACACTGAAGCTTTCTTT. Translating gives CSAQPNTEAFF.

This clonotype was observed many times. The chain carries TRBV6-5 and TRBJ1-1; D is unresolved. Germline CDR1 is MNHEY and CDR2 is SVGAGI. This CDR3 is built from 14 residues. V was cut by 5 bases and J by 4 bases, with 14 bases left in between. The CDR3 DNA sequence: TGTGCCAGCAGTCTAGGGAGGGTTGGCACTGAAGCTTTCTTT. It codes for CASSLGRVGTEAFF.

This clonotype was seen many times. The chain employs TRBV12-3 or TRBV12-4 and TRBJ2-7; 8 positions match TRBD1. The CDR3 loop spans 14 amino acids. After removal of 5 bases from V and 5 bases from J, the junction contained 8 bases not matched to a gene. The CDR3 is CASSRDRGTDEQYF. CDR3 coding DNA: TGTGCCAGCAGTCGAGACAGGGGTACCGACGAGCAGTACTTC.

This clonotype has more than one count but fewer than ten. This chain joins TRBV10-3 and TRBJ2-7; tentative D call: TRBD1 (5 bases). V lost 0 bases, J lost 0 bases, and 12 bases lay in between. Germline V lookup: CDR1 ENHRY, CDR2 SYGVKD. There are 16 residues in the CDR3. CDR3 DNA: TGTGCCATCAGTGAGTCTTGGGGTGACAGCTCCTACGAGCAGTACTTC. This encodes CAISESWGDSSYEQYF.

This clonotype appeared many times. The CDR3 DNA sequence: TGTGCCAGCAGTAATCCGGGACTAGCGGGTACCTACGAGCAGTACTTC. This translates into CASSNPGLAGTYEQYF. V gene TRBV6-1 combines with J gene TRBJ2-7, with 12 positions matching TRBD2. Germline CDR1 and CDR2: MNHNS and SASEGT. CDR3 length equals 16 residues. The V gene end was trimmed by 5 bases and the J gene end by 2 bases; junction bases not matched to a gene: 7.

DNA of the CDR3: TGTGCCAGCAATGAAACTCCGGGACCCGACGCGGGGACTGAAGCTTTCTTT. Translating it yields CASNETPGPDAGTEAFF. The rearrangement links TRBV27 to TRBJ1-1, with D perhaps TRBD1 (5 bases). Germline V CDR1 and CDR2: MNHEY, SMNVEV (reference sequence). The CDR3 length is 17 residues. The germline V and J ends were trimmed by 7 bases and 5 bases, with 26 bases remaining between them.

This clonotype was detected only a few times. The rearrangement links TRBV4-2 to TRBJ2-7, with a possible D match to TRBD1 (6 bases). Trimming took off 4 bases at V and 7 bases at J, with 17 bases between the two ends. There are 14 residues in the CDR3. Germline CDR1 reads LGHNA; CDR2 reads YNFKEQ. CDR3 in amino acids: CASSPRDMGMEQYF. CDR3 coding DNA: TGTGCCAGCAGCCCTCGGGACATGGGGATGGAGCAGTACTTC.

This clonotype has more than one count but fewer than ten. The chain has TRBV7-9 and TRBJ2-7; 8 bases are shared with TRBD1. Germline CDR1 SEHNR, CDR2 FQNEAQ (reference sequence). Trimming removed 8 bases from V and 2 bases from J; junction bases left unmatched: 8. This CDR3 contains 14 residues. The CDR3 DNA sequence: TGTGCCAGCGGACCGGGACAGGCTCCCTACGAGCAGTACTTC. This encodes CASGPGQAPYEQYF.

The sample holds many counts of this clonotype. This rearrangement joins TRBV28 to TRBJ2-7, with 10 bases that match TRBD2. Germline CDR1 and CDR2: MDHEN and SYDVKM. The CDR3 has 18 amino acids. Unmatched junction bases numbered 13, after V lost 4 bases and J lost 1 base. The CDR3 nucleotides read TGTGCCAGCAGTTCCAGGTCTAGCGGGAGCACTAATTCCTACGAGCAGTACTTC. It encodes CASSSRSSGSTNSYEQYF.

This rearrangement joins TRBV28 to TRBJ2-6; the D is unclear. Germline CDR1 and CDR2: MDHEN and SYDVKM. The CDR3 spans 15 residues. The V end lost 7 bases, the J end lost 1 base, and 11 bases lay between the germline ends. CDR3: CASTEGPSGANVLTF. CDR3 coding DNA: TGTGCCAGCACCGAAGGACCTTCTGGGGCCAACGTCCTGACTTTC.

The chain uses TRBV20-1 and TRBJ2-7, with D perhaps being TRBD1 or TRBD2 (6 bases each). Germline CDR1 and CDR2: DFQATT and SNEGSKA (reference sequence). This CDR3 spans 15 amino acids. With 0 bases removed from V and 6 bases from J, the gap between germline ends came to 18 bases. CDR3 bases: TGCAGTGCTAGAGATTCTGAAGGGGGGTCGGGCGAGCAGTACTTC. Protein product: CSARDSEGGSGEQYF.

The gene calls are TRBV20-1 and TRBJ2-5, with 8 bases aligning to TRBD2. Looked up from germline, CDR1 is DFQATT and CDR2 is SNEGSKA (reference sequence). V lost 6 bases, J lost 5 bases, and 17 bases stayed unmatched. CDR3 length: 16 amino acids. The CDR3 loop is CSAYPGTSGEVETQYF. As DNA, the CDR3 is TGCAGTGCATATCCCGGGACTAGTGGGGAAGTCGAGACCCAGTACTTC.

This clonotype showed up just a few times. CDR3 bases: TGTGCCAGCTCCAGAGACCAGGGGGATTCACCCCTCCACTTT. Amino acid sequence: CASSRDQGDSPLHF. This chain uses TRBV18 with TRBJ1-6; TRBD1 aligns across 7 bases. This CDR3 is built from 14 residues. Germline CDR1 KGHSH, CDR2 LQKENI. Trimming removed 6 bases from V and 8 bases from J; junction bases left unmatched: 7. The whole variable domain, filled in from reference TRBV18 and TRBJ1-6, reads NAGVMQNPRHLVRRRGQEARLRCSPMKGHSHVYWYRQLPEEGLKFMVYLQKENIIDESGMPKERFSAEFPKEGPSILRIQQVVRGDSAAYFCASSRDQGDSPLHFGNGTRLTVT.

This clonotype was seen more than once but under ten times. This chain uses TRBV13 with TRBJ2-2; TRBD2 matches 10 bases. The trim removed 5 bases at V and 2 bases at J, leaving 17 bases unmatched. The CDR3 is 20 residues long. Germline V gene sequence: CDR1 PRHDT, CDR2 FYEKMQ (reference sequence). The CDR3 coding sequence is TGTGCCAGCAGCCCCCAAACGATCTCAGGACTAGCGGACAACACCGGGGAGCTGTTTTTT. This sequence encodes CASSPQTISGLADNTGELFF. The variable domain in full, completed from reference TRBV13 and TRBJ2-2, reads AAGVIQSPRHLIKEKRETATLKCYPIPRHDTVYWYQQGPGQDPQFLISFYEKMQSDKGSIPDRFSAQQFSDYHSELNMSSLELGDSALYFCASSPQTISGLADNTGELFFGEGSRLTVL.

This clonotype has at least ten counts. The chain has TRBV6-4 and TRBJ2-7, with TRBD2 as a possible D gene (8 bases). CDR3 length: 17 residues. Trimming left V 11 bases short and J 4 bases short, with 30 bases between. CDR1 MRHNA and CDR2 SNTAGT come from the germline V gene. For the CDR3, the DNA is TGTGCCGCCGGGGGGGGCCGACAGGGACCCCTTTCTTACGAGCAGTACTTC. This encodes CAAGGGRQGPLSYEQYF.

In this sample, this clonotype turned up many times. This chain joins TRBV6-2 or TRBV6-3 and TRBJ2-5, with 9 nucleotides matching TRBD1. CDR3 length equals 16 residues. V shed 0 bases and J 5 bases; nucleotides not matched to a gene: 7. CDR1 is MNHEY, CDR2 SVGEGT, per germline. CDR3 protein: CASSYSTRDRVETQYF. DNA for the CDR3: TGTGCCAGCAGTTACTCAACGCGGGACAGGGTGGAGACCCAGTACTTC.

On this clonotype: The junction departs from germline at one end; a sequencing error may be responsible. The rearrangement joins TRBV24-1 to TRBJ1-2; D is unresolved. The germline gives CDR1 KGHDR, CDR2 SFDVKD. The CDR3 consists of 13 residues. The CDR3 region has the DNA TGTGCCACCAGTGATCCCCTCAGACATGGCCACACCTTC. Its translation: CATSDPLRHGHTF.

With respect to this clonotype: At one end, the junction sequence differs from germline, possibly due to a read error. V is TRBV5-1 and J is TRBJ1-5; TRBD1 might be the D (6 bases). This CDR3 has 15 residues. The germline V gene encodes CDR1 SGHRS and CDR2 YFSETQ. The CDR3 DNA reads as TGCGCCAGCAGCTTGACAGGGCAACAAAATCAGCTCCAGCATTTT. Translation gives CASSLTGQQNQLQHF. The entire variable domain, with the rest obtained from reference TRBV5-1 and TRBJ1-5, is as follows: KAGVTQTPRYLIKTRGQQVTLSCSPISGHRSVSWYQQTPGQGLQFLFEYFSETQRNKGNFPGRFSGRQFSNSRSEMNVSTLELGDSALYLCASSLTGQQNQLQHFGDGTRLSIL.

This clonotype was observed many times. The V gene is TRBV4-1, the J gene TRBJ2-6; no clear D. Between the trimmed V and J ends, which lost 5 bases and 0 bases, there was a span of 8 bases. CDR1 MGHRA and CDR2 YSYEKL come from the germline V gene. This CDR3 is 15 amino acids long. The CDR3 is CASSSTNSGANVLTF. As DNA, the CDR3 is TGCGCCAGCAGCTCCACGAACTCTGGGGCCAACGTCCTGACTTTC.

This clonotype was picked up many times. J is TRBJ1-1 and V is TRBV20-1, with TRBD1 as a possible D gene (5 bases). The germline CDR1 and CDR2 sequences are DFQATT and SNEGSKA (reference sequence). The CDR3 is 13 amino acids. With 7 bases removed from V and 3 bases from J, the gap between germline ends came to 15 bases. Written as DNA, the CDR3 is TGCAGTGGTTGGTTAGAGGGGCACACTGAAGCTTTCTTT. Translation: CSGWLEGHTEAFF.

This clonotype was detected many times. The J gene is TRBJ1-1, the V gene TRBV11-1, with D unclear. This CDR3 comprises 13 residues. Deletions cut 3 bases from V and 6 bases from J, with 11 bases between. The V gene's germline CDR1 is SGHAT and CDR2 FQDESV (reference sequence). The chain's CDR3 is CASSFVGMAEAFF. The CDR3 DNA reads TGTGCCAGCAGCTTTGTGGGTATGGCTGAAGCTTTCTTT.

The chain employs TRBV6-1 and TRBJ1-2; no clear D. This CDR3 spans 13 amino acids. From germline, CDR1 is MNHNS and CDR2 SASEGT. V was shortened by 7 bases and J by 4 bases, with 13 bases between the two germline ends. The CDR3 region has the DNA TGTGCCAGCACCTCACCGGGTAGCTATGGCTACACCTTC. This encodes CASTSPGSYGYTF.

This clonotype was detected ten times or more. The chain employs TRBV20-1 and TRBJ2-7; D uncertain. CDR1 is DFQATT and CDR2 is SNEGSKA in the germline V gene (reference sequence). The CDR3 is 13 amino acids. The V and J ends lost 3 bases and 5 bases respectively, with 14 bases between them. The CDR3 protein is CSARVRVSNEQYF. As DNA, the CDR3 is TGCAGTGCTAGGGTTAGGGTTTCAAACGAGCAGTACTTC.